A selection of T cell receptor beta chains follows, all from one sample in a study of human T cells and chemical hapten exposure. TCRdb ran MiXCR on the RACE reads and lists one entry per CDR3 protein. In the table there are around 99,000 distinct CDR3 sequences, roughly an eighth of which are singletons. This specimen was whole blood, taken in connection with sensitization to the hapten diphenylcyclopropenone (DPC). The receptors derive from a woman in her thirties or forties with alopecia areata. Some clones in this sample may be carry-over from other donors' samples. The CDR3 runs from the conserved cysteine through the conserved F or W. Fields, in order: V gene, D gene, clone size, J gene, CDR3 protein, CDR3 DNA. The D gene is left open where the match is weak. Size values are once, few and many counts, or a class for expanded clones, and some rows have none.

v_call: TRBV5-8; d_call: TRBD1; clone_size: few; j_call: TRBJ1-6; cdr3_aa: CASSWSDREVWLSPLHF; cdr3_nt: TGTGCCAGCAGCTGGTCCGACAGGGAGGTCTGGCTGTCACCCCTCCACTTT
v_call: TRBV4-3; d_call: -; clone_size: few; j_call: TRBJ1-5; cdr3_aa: CASSPGSVGQPQHF; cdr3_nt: TGCGCCAGCAGCCCAGGGAGCGTTGGTCAGCCCCAGCATTTT
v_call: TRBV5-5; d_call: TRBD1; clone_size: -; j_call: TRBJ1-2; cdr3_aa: CASSLVYTGQGWYGYTF; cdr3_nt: TGTGCCAGCAGCTTGGTGTATACGGGACAGGGTTGGTATGGCTACACCTTC
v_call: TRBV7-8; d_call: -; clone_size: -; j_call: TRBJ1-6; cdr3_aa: CASSLAQGSPLHF; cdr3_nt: TGTGCCAGCAGCTTAGCGCAGGGTTCACCCCTCCACTTT
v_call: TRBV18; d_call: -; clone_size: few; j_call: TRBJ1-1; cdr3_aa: CASSLQGRMNTEAFF; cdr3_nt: TGTGCCAGCTCACTCCAGGGACGGATGAACACTGAAGCTTTCTTT
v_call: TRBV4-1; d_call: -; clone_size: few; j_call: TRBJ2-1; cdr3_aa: CASSPPVGEQFF; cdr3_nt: TGCGCCAGCAGCCCTCCTGTGGGTGAGCAGTTCTTC
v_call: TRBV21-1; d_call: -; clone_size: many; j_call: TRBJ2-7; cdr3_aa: CASSLNGAGSDEQYF; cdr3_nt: TGTGCCAGCAGCCTTAATGGCGCAGGGTCTGACGAGCAGTACTTC
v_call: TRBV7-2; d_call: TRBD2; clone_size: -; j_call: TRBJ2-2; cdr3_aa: CASSLAPSGSLAGTGELFF; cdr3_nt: TGTGCCAGCAGCTTAGCTCCAAGCGGATCCCTAGCGGGAACCGGGGAGCTGTTTTTT
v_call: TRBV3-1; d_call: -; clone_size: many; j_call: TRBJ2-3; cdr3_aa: CASSQIQTTDTQYF; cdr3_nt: TGTGCCAGCAGCCAAATACAAACCACAGATACGCAGTATTTT
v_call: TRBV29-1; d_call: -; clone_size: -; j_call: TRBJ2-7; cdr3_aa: CSVGKGAYEQYF; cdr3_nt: TGCAGCGTTGGCAAGGGGGCCTACGAGCAGTACTTC
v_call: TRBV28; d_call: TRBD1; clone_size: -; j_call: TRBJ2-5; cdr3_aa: CASSLHQGAQETQYF; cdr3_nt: TGTGCCAGCAGTTTACACCAGGGGGCCCAAGAGACCCAGTACTTC
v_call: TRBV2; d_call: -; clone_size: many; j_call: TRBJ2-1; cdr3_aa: CASNSIRGEEFF; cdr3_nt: TGTGCCAGCAATTCAATCCGTGGGGAGGAGTTCTTC
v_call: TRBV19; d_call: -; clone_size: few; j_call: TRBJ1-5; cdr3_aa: CASSPDSSSHQPQHF; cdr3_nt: TGTGCCAGTAGTCCGGACAGCTCAAGCCATCAGCCCCAGCATTTT
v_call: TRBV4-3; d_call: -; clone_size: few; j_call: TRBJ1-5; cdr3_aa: CASSQGGADYSNQPQHF; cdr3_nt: TGCGCCAGCAGCCAAGGGGGTGCAGATTATAGCAATCAGCCCCAGCATTTT
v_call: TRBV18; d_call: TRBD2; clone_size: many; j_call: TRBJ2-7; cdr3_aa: CASSLAGRSYEQYF; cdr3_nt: TGTGCCAGCTCACTAGCGGGGAGGTCCTACGAGCAGTACTTC
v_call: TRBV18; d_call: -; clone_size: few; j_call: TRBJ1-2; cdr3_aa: CASSPEGTQDYGYTF; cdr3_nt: TGTGCCAGCTCACCAGAGGGGACGCAGGACTATGGCTACACCTTC
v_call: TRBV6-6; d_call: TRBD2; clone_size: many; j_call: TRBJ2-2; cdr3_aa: CASRPVTSGNTGELFF; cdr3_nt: TGTGCCAGCAGGCCCGTGACTAGCGGGAACACCGGGGAGCTGTTTTTT
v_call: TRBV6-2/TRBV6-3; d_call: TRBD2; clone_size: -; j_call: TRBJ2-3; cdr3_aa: CASSSSVAGMTDTQYF; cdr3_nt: TGTGCCAGCAGTTCATCCGTAGCGGGGATGACAGATACGCAGTATTTT